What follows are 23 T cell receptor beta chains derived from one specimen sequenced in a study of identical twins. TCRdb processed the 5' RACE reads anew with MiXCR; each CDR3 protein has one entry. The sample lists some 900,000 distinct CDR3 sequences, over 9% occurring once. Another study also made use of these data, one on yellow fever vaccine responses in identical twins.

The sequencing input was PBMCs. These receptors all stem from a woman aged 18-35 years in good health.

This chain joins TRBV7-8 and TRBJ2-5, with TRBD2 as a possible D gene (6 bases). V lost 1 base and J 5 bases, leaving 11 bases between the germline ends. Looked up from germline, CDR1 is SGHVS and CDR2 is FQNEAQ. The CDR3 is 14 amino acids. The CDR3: CASSLGGRRETQYF. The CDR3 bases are TGTGCCAGCAGCTTAGGAGGGAGGAGGGAGACCCAGTACTTC.

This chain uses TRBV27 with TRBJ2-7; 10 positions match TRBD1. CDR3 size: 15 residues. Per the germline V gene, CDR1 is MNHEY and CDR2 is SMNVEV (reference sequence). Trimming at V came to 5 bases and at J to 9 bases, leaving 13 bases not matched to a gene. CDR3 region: CASSPSGTGVGRQYF. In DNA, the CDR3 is TGTGCCAGCAGTCCATCAGGGACAGGGGTCGGCAGGCAGTACTTC.

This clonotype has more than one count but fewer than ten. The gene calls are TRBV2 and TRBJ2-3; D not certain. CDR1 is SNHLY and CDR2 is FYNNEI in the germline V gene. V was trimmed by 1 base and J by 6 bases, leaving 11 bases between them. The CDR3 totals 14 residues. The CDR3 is CASSEVVNGDTQYF. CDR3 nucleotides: TGTGCCAGCAGTGAAGTGGTCAACGGGGATACGCAGTATTTT. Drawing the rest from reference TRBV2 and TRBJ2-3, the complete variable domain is EPEVTQTPSHQVTQMGQEVILRCVPISNHLYFYWYRQILGQKVEFLVSFYNNEISEKSEIFDDQFSVERPDGSNFTLKIRSTKLEDSAMYFCASSEVVNGDTQYFGPGTRLTVL.

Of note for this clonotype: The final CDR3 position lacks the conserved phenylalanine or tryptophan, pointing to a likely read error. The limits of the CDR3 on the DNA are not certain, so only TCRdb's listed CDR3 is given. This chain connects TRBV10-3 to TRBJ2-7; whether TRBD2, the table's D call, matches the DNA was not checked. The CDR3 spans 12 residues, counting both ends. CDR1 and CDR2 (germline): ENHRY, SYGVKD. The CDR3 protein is CAISETGLGLAL.

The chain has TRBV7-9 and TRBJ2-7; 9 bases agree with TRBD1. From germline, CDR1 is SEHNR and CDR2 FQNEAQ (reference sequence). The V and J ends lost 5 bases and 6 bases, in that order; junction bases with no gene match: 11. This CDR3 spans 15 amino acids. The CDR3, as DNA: TGTGCCAGCAGCGATCGGAGGACAGGGGCTGGCGAGCAGTACTTC. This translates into CASSDRRTGAGEQYF.

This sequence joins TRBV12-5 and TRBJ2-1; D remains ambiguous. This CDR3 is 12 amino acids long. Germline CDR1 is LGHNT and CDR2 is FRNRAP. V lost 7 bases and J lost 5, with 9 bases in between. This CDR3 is CASAPPDNEQFF. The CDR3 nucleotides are TGTGCTAGTGCCCCTCCAGACAATGAGCAGTTCTTC.

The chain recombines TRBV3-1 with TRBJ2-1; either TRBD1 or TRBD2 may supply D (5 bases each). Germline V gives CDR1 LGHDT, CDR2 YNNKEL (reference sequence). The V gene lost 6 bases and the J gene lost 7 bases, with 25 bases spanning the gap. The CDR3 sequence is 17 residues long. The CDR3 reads CASRPGWGRSVVNEQFF. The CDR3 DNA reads TGTGCCAGCAGACCGGGATGGGGCAGGTCTGTGGTAAATGAGCAGTTCTTC.

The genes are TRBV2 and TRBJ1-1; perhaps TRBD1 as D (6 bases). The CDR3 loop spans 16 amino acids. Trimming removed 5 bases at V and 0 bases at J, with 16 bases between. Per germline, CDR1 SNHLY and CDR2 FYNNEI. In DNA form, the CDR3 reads TGTGCCAGCAGTCAAGACAGGCCGGGGATGAACACTGAAGCTTTCTTT. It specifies CASSQDRPGMNTEAFF.

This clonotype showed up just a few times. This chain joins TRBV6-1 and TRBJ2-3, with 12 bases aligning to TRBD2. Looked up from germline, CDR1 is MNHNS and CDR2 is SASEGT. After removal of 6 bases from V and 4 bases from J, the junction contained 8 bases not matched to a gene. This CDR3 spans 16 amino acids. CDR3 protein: CASSWVGLAGPDTQYF. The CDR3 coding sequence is TGTGCCAGCAGCTGGGTGGGACTAGCGGGCCCAGATACGCAGTATTTT.

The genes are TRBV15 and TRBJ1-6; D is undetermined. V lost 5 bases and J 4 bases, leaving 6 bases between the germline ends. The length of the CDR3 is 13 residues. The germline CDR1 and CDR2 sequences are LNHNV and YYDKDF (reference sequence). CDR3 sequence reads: CATSLEYNSPLHF. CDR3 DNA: TGTGCCACCAGCTTAGAATATAATTCACCCCTCCACTTT.

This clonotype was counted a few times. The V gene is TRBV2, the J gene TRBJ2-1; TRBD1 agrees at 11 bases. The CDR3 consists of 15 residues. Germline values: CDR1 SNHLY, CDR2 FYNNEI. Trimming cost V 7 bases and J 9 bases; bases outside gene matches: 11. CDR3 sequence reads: CASKVPGQGVSEQFF. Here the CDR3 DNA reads TGTGCCAGCAAAGTACCGGGACAGGGGGTCAGTGAGCAGTTCTTC.

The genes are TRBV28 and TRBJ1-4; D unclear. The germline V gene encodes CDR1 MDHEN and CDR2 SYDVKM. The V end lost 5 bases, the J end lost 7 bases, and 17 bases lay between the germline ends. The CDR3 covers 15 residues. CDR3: CASSPGRVRSEKLFF. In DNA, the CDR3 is TGTGCCAGCAGTCCCGGAAGGGTCAGGAGTGAAAAACTGTTTTTT.

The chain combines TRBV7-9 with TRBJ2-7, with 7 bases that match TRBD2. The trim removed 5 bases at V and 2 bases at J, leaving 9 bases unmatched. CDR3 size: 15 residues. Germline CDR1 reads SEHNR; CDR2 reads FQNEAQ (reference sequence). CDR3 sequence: CASSHGGRATYEQYF. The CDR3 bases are TGTGCCAGCAGCCACGGGGGGAGGGCCACCTACGAGCAGTACTTC.

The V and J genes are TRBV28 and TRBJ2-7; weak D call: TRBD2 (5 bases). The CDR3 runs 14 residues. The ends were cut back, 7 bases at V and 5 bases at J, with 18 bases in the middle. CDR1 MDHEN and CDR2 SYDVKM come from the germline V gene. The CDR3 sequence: CASTSSGSDHEQYV. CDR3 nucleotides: TGTGCCAGCACTTCCAGCGGTTCCGACCACGAGCAGTACGTC.

The CDR3 nucleotides read TGTGCCAGCAGCCCTAGCCGGACTAGCGCGACCACAGATACGCAGTATTTT. Protein sequence: CASSPSRTSATTDTQYF. The chain uses TRBV7-6 and TRBJ2-3, with 9 bases matching TRBD2. Germline CDR1 is SGHVS and CDR2 is FNYEAQ. The CDR3 is 17 residues long. Germline trimming cut 5 bases from V and 2 bases from J; bases unmatched to any gene: 11.

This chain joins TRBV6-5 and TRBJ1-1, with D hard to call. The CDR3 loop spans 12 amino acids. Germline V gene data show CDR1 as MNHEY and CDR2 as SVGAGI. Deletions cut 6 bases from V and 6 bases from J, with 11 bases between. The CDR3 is CASRRAGAEAFF. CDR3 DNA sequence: TGTGCCAGCAGGAGAGCTGGGGCTGAAGCTTTCTTT.

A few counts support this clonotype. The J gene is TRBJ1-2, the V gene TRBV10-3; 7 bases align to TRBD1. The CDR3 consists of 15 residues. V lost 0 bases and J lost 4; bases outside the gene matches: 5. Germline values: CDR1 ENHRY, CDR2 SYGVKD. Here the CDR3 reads CAISESGRGLYGYTF. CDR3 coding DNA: TGTGCCATCAGTGAGTCAGGAAGGGGGCTCTATGGCTACACCTTC.

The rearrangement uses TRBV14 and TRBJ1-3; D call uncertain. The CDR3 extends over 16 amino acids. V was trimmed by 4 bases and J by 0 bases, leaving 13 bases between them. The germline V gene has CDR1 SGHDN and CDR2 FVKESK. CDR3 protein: CASSPKFRTSGNTIYF. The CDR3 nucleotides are TGTGCCAGCAGCCCGAAATTCAGGACCTCTGGAAACACCATATATTTT.

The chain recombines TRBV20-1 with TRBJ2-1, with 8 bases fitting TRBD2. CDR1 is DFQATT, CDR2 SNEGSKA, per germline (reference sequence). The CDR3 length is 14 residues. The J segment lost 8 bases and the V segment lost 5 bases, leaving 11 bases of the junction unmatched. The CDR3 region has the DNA TGCAGTGCTTTAACCGGGACTAGTTCTCATGAGCAGTTCTTC. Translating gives CSALTGTSSHEQFF.

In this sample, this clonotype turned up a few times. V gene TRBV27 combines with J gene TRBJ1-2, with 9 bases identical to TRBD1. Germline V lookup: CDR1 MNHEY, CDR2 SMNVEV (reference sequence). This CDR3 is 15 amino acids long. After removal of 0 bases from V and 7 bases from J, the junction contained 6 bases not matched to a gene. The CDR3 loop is CASSLSGTGFVGYTF. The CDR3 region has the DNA TGTGCCAGCAGTTTATCAGGGACAGGGTTTGTTGGCTACACCTTC.

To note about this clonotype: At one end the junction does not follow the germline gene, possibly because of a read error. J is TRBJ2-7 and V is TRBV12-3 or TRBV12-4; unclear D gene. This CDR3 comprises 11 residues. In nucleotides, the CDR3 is TGTGCCAGCAGTTATAGCTACGAGCGGTACTTC. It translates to CASSYSYERYF.

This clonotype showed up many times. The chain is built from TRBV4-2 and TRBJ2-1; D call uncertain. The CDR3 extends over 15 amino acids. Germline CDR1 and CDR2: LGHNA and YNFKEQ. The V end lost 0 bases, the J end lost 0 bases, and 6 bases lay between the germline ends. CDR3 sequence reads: CASSQDITSYNEQFF. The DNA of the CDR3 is TGTGCCAGCAGCCAAGATATAACCTCCTACAATGAGCAGTTCTTC.

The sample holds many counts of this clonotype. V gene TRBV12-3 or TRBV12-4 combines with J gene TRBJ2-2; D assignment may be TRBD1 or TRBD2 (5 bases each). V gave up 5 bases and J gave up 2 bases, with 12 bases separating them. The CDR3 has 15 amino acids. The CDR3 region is CASSTGTGNTGELFF. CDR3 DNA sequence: TGTGCCAGCAGTACCGGGACGGGAAACACCGGGGAGCTGTTTTTT.